A single sample is the source of the 24 T cell receptor beta chains below, sequenced in a study of cytomegalovirus exposure and HLA in healthy donors. The PCR ran on 60 Vbeta and 13 Jbeta primers. Clones were read by immunoSEQ multiplex PCR, and TCRdb kept only the in-frame ones, dropping some. The sample carries 150,000 to 200,000 clones, about 80% recorded once. The sequenced sample consisted of PBMCs. The receptors here all came from a man between 18 and 35 years old in good health and CMV-seropositive.

The chain links TRBV18 to TRBJ1-4; 7 bases map to TRBD1. Germline CDR1 is KGHSH and CDR2 is LQKENI. The CDR3 runs 14 residues. Unmatched junction bases numbered 4, after V lost 5 bases and J lost 4 bases. The DNA for the CDR3 is TGTGCCAGCTCATCCCGGGACAGTAATGAAAAACTGTTTTTT. This encodes CASSSRDSNEKLFF.

The genes are TRBV11-2 and TRBJ1-4; D may be TRBD1 (6 bases). Looked up from germline, CDR1 is SGHAT and CDR2 is FQNNGV. The CDR3 totals 15 residues. The V end lost 1 base, the J end lost 6 bases, and 12 bases lay between the germline ends. For the CDR3, the DNA is TGTGCCAGCAGCTTAGTTGGGGGGGGCGATGAAAAACTGTTTTTT. The encoded protein is CASSLVGGGDEKLFF. Full variable domain (rest looked up from reference TRBV11-2 and TRBJ1-4): EAGVAQSPRYKIIEKRQSVAFWCNPISGHATLYWYQQILGQGPKLLIQFQNNGVVDDSQLPKDRFSAERLKGVDSTLKIQPAKLEDSAVYLCASSLVGGGDEKLFFGSGTQLSVL.

Here the CDR3 reads CASSGEREYDEQYF. CDR3 nucleotide sequence: TGCGCCAGCAGTGGCGAGCGGGAGTATGACGAGCAGTACTTC. The chain is built from TRBV10-1 and TRBJ2-7, with 8 bases lining up with TRBD2. With 4 bases clipped from V and 5 bases from J, the junction kept 7 bases outside the gene matches. The CDR3 length is 14 residues. Germline CDR1 is WNHNN and CDR2 is SYGVQD (reference sequence).

CDR3 in amino acids: CAAASQGLNQPQHF. The CDR3 nucleotides are TGTGCCGCGGCAAGCCAGGGGTTAAATCAGCCCCAGCATTTT. The chain has TRBV10-3 and TRBJ1-5, with a tentative D call TRBD1 (6 bases). The CDR3 has 14 amino acids. From germline, CDR1 is ENHRY and CDR2 SYGVKD. V was clipped by 11 bases and J by 4 bases, with 18 bases between them.

The sample holds one count of this clone. V gene TRBV7-6 combines with J gene TRBJ2-1; 9 bases map to TRBD2. Germline V gives CDR1 SGHVS, CDR2 FNYEAQ. V shed 5 bases and J 5 bases; nucleotides not matched to a gene: 4. The CDR3 runs 14 residues. CDR3 sequence: CASSPAGGNNEQFF. The CDR3 DNA follows: TGTGCCAGCAGCCCAGCGGGAGGCAACAATGAGCAGTTCTTC.

The rearrangement links TRBV12-5 to TRBJ1-4; TRBD1 aligns across 8 bases. CDR1 and CDR2 (germline): LGHNT, FRNRAP. V gave up 1 base and J gave up 7 bases; unmatched junction bases: 8. This CDR3 region has 16 residues. CDR3 sequence: CASGLGQGFLFEKLFF. The CDR3 DNA sequence: TGTGCTAGTGGTTTGGGACAGGGGTTCCTCTTTGAAAAACTGTTTTTT.

The chain uses TRBV6-1 and TRBJ2-4; possible D gene TRBD1, 5 bases. Germline V lookup: CDR1 MNHNS, CDR2 SASEGT. V shed 7 bases and J shed 2 bases, with 12 bases lying between them. The CDR3 has 14 residues. CDR3 DNA: TGTGCCAGCACCACAGGATTAACCAAAAACATTCAGTACTTC. Its translation: CASTTGLTKNIQYF.

V is TRBV7-9 and J is TRBJ1-4; tentative D call: TRBD1 (5 bases). Germline CDR1 and CDR2: SEHNR and FQNEAQ (reference sequence). V was clipped by 0 bases and J by 5 bases, with 7 bases between them. The CDR3 consists of 14 residues. The CDR3 spells CASSLAGLNEKLFF. CDR3 coding DNA: TGTGCCAGCAGCTTAGCGGGGCTCAATGAAAAACTGTTTTTT.

V usage is TRBV29-1 and J usage is TRBJ2-7; D is possibly TRBD1 (5 bases). The CDR3 extends over 13 amino acids. Trimming took 4 bases from V and 2 from J, leaving 12 bases between them. Germline V CDR1 and CDR2: SQVTM, ANQGSEA. The chain's CDR3 is CSVGAGLTYEQYF. The CDR3 DNA is TGCAGCGTTGGGGCAGGGCTCACCTACGAGCAGTACTTC.

V usage is TRBV12-5 and J usage is TRBJ1-3; the match to TRBD1 covers 7 bases. The J segment lost 3 bases and the V segment lost 6 bases, leaving 5 bases of the junction unmatched. This CDR3 has 14 residues. From germline, CDR1 is LGHNT and CDR2 FRNRAP. The CDR3 coding sequence is TGTGCTAGTGGGCCACAGGGGTATGGAAACACCATATATTTT. Translating gives CASGPQGYGNTIYF. The variable domain in full, completed from reference TRBV12-5 and TRBJ1-3, reads DARVTQTPRHKVTEMGQEVTMRCQPILGHNTVFWYRQTMMQGLELLAYFRNRAPLDDSGMPKDRFSAEMPDATLATLKIQPSEPRDSAVYFCASGPQGYGNTIYFGEGSWLTVV.

This rearrangement joins TRBV7-9 to TRBJ2-7; D gene ambiguous. CDR1 and CDR2 from the germline V gene are SEHNR and FQNEAQ (reference sequence). This CDR3 region has 13 residues. V gave up 5 bases and J gave up 6 bases, with 14 bases separating them. This CDR3 is CASSLNGLGEQYF. CDR3 nucleotide sequence: TGTGCCAGCAGCCTTAATGGGCTTGGCGAGCAGTACTTC.

V is TRBV13 and J is TRBJ2-7; D possibly corresponds to TRBD2 (5 bases). The V gene's germline CDR1 is PRHDT and CDR2 FYEKMQ (reference sequence). V lost 4 bases and J lost 7, with 8 bases in between. This CDR3 comprises 11 residues. CDR3 in DNA: TGTGCCAGCAGCTCTGGACTTGAGCAGTACTTC. This encodes CASSSGLEQYF.

V usage is TRBV6-1 and J usage is TRBJ2-1, with 13 positions matching TRBD2. The germline CDR1 and CDR2 sequences are MNHNS and SASEGT. The ends lost 3 bases at V and 7 bases at J; junction bases unmatched: 6. This CDR3 has 16 residues. The CDR3: CASSDPSTSGRNEQFF. The CDR3 bases are TGTGCCAGCAGTGACCCCTCGACTAGCGGGAGGAATGAGCAGTTCTTC.

The chain uses TRBV6-4 and TRBJ1-1; D may be TRBD1 (6 bases). Per the germline V gene, CDR1 is MRHNA and CDR2 is SNTAGT. This CDR3 comprises 13 residues. The V gene lost 6 bases and the J gene lost 1 base, with 9 bases spanning the gap. The CDR3 spells CASSRGSNTEAFF. Here the CDR3 DNA reads TGTGCCAGCAGCAGGGGATCGAACACTGAAGCTTTCTTT.

Comment on this clone: One junction end does not reproduce the germline sequence, and a read error may be involved. V and J are TRBV2 and TRBJ2-7, with 11 bases aligning to TRBD1. The V gene's germline CDR1 is SNHLY and CDR2 FYNNEI. The CDR3 extends over 18 amino acids. The DNA of the CDR3 is TGTGCCAGCTTATTCCAAGGGACAGGGGGAAGTGCTGGACAAAGATCAAACTTC. It is translated as CASLFQGTGGSAGQRSNF.

This clone was picked up one time. This chain connects TRBV5-1 to TRBJ1-4, with D maybe TRBD1 (5 bases). V lost 4 bases and J lost 12, with 16 bases in between. Germline V gives CDR1 SGHRS, CDR2 YFSETQ. There are 13 residues in the CDR3. This CDR3 is CASSPTGGGQLFF. CDR3 bases: TGCGCCAGCAGCCCAACGGGGGGGGGACAACTGTTTTTT.

The chain links TRBV28 to TRBJ1-5; D gene unclear. Deletions cut 6 bases from V and 4 bases from J, with 7 bases between. Germline V CDR1 and CDR2: MDHEN, SYDVKM. The CDR3 sequence is 12 residues long. As DNA, the CDR3 is TGTGCCAGCAGCTTGACAAATCAGCCCCAGCATTTT. Its protein product is CASSLTNQPQHF.

This chain joins TRBV5-1 and TRBJ1-1, with D possibly being TRBD1 (6 bases). Trimming took off 6 bases at V and 1 base at J, with 16 bases between the two ends. Germline CDR1 SGHRS, CDR2 YFSETQ. This CDR3 region has 15 residues. This chain's CDR3 is CASNGGARRNTEAFF. DNA for the CDR3: TGCGCCAGCAACGGGGGGGCTCGTAGGAACACTGAAGCTTTCTTT. Together with reference TRBV5-1 and TRBJ1-1, the CDR3 gives the full variable domain: KAGVTQTPRYLIKTRGQQVTLSCSPISGHRSVSWYQQTPGQGLQFLFEYFSETQRNKGNFPGRFSGRQFSNSRSEMNVSTLELGDSALYLCASNGGARRNTEAFFGQGTRLTVV.

V usage is TRBV14 and J usage is TRBJ2-3, with D perhaps matching TRBD2 (7 bases). CDR3 length: 15 amino acids. Germline-derived CDR1 and CDR2 are SGHDN and FVKESK. Trimming removed 1 base at V and 5 bases at J, with 13 bases between. DNA of the CDR3: TGTGCCAGCAGCCAAGTGCGGGGGCCGCGAGATACGCAGTATTTT. This encodes CASSQVRGPRDTQYF.

The chain has TRBV6-5 and TRBJ2-3; 8 positions agree with TRBD1. The CDR3 totals 15 residues. Germline CDR1 and CDR2: MNHEY and SVGAGI. V gave up 2 bases and J gave up 3 bases; unmatched junction bases: 4. The CDR3 is CASSYRGQETDTQYF. Written as DNA, the CDR3 is TGTGCCAGCAGTTACAGGGGACAGGAGACAGATACGCAGTATTTT.

This clone was seen once. This sequence joins TRBV7-2 and TRBJ1-1; D remains unclear. Per the germline V gene, CDR1 is SGHTA and CDR2 is FQGNSA. There are 15 residues in the CDR3. The V end lost 1 base, the J end lost 0 bases, and 9 bases lay between the germline ends. CDR3 protein: CASSLGGGLNTEAFF. In nucleotides, the CDR3 is TGTGCCAGCAGCTTAGGTGGAGGGTTGAACACTGAAGCTTTCTTT.

Concerning this clone itself: Lacking the conserved final phenylalanine or tryptophan, this CDR3 likely reflects a read error. The chain combines TRBV10-2 with TRBJ1-6, with 9 bases matching TRBD1. This CDR3 has 14 amino acids. From germline, CDR1 is WSHSY and CDR2 SAAADI. This CDR3 is CASSQQGAASPLHL. CDR3 nucleotides: TGTGCCAGCAGTCAACAGGGGGCGGCTTCACCCCTCCACCTT.

The chain is built from TRBV5-1 and TRBJ2-1; TRBD2 might be the D (5 bases). Trimming cost V 3 bases and J 4 bases, with 14 bases left between them. The CDR3 covers 15 residues. Germline values: CDR1 SGHRS, CDR2 YFSETQ. CDR3 residues: CASSWSGELYNEQFF. In nucleotides, the CDR3 is TGCGCCAGCAGCTGGAGTGGGGAGTTATACAATGAGCAGTTCTTC.

This chain connects TRBV6-5 to TRBJ1-3; D is undetermined. The length of the CDR3 is 15 residues. CDR1 is MNHEY, CDR2 SVGAGI, per germline. Trimming took 7 bases from V and 2 from J, leaving 15 bases between them. CDR3 DNA sequence: TGTGCCAGCACCCTTACACCGATCCCTGGAAACACCATATATTTT. Amino acids: CASTLTPIPGNTIYF.